Following are 14 T cell receptor beta chains from one sample sequenced in a study of blood T cell repertoires in COVID-19. Data came from immunoSEQ multiplex PCR; TCRdb stores just in-frame clones and leaves some out. The sample records roughly 300,000 clones, more than 70% being singletons. The sequenced material came from peripheral blood. The receptors here all came from a man between 18 and 35 years old who had recovered from COVID-19.

The chain joins TRBV13 to TRBJ1-1, with 8 bases fitting TRBD1. The J segment lost 5 bases and the V segment lost 7 bases, leaving 6 bases of the junction unmatched. This CDR3 has 13 amino acids. The germline V gene has CDR1 PRHDT and CDR2 FYEKMQ (reference sequence). In DNA form, the CDR3 reads TGTGCCAGCACCCCAGGGGGCTGGACTGAAGCTTTCTTT. This gives the protein CASTPGGWTEAFF. Together with reference TRBV13 and TRBJ1-1, the CDR3 gives the full variable domain: AAGVIQSPRHLIKEKRETATLKCYPIPRHDTVYWYQQGPGQDPQFLISFYEKMQSDKGSIPDRFSAQQFSDYHSELNMSSLELGDSALYFCASTPGGWTEAFFGQGTRLTVV.

In this sample, this clone turned up once. J is TRBJ1-4 and V is TRBV5-5; 7 bases align to TRBD1. The germline CDR1 and CDR2 sequences are SGHKS and YYEKEE (reference sequence). Trimming at V came to 4 bases and at J to 6 bases, leaving 9 bases not matched to a gene. This CDR3 is 15 amino acids long. Written as DNA, the CDR3 is TGTGCCAGCAGCCCGCGACAGGGTAGAGATGAAAAACTGTTTTTT. Encoded protein: CASSPRQGRDEKLFF.

This sequence joins TRBV27 and TRBJ1-2; D might be TRBD1 (5 bases). The CDR3 sequence is 14 residues long. Germline lookup yields CDR1 MNHEY and CDR2 SMNVEV (reference sequence). Trimming took off 2 bases at V and 5 bases at J, with 12 bases between the two ends. CDR3 in amino acids: CASSLGAAGYGYTF. CDR3 DNA sequence: TGTGCCAGCAGTTTAGGGGCCGCTGGATATGGCTACACCTTC.

This clone showed up just a few times. This chain connects TRBV14 to TRBJ2-7; D call uncertain. The length of the CDR3 is 13 residues. V was cut by 4 bases and J by 5 bases, with 12 bases left in between. Germline CDR1 and CDR2: SGHDN and FVKESK. The CDR3 DNA is TGTGCCAGCAGCCCTCATGACTCACACGAGCAGTACTTC. It specifies CASSPHDSHEQYF. Combining the CDR3 with reference TRBV14 and TRBJ2-7 gives the whole variable domain EAGVTQFPSHSVIEKGQTVTLRCDPISGHDNLYWYRRVMGKEIKFLLHFVKESKQDESGMPNNRFLAERTGGTYSTLKVQPAELEDSGVYFCASSPHDSHEQYFGPGTRLTVT.

The chain joins TRBV6-1 to TRBJ2-7; possibly TRBD2 for D (7 bases). Germline lookup yields CDR1 MNHNS and CDR2 SASEGT. The CDR3 is 15 residues long. Deletions cut 6 bases from V and 1 base from J, with 16 bases between. CDR3 nucleotide sequence: TGTGCCAGCAGGCAACGGGGGGACAATTCCTACGAGCAGTACTTC. Amino acids: CASRQRGDNSYEQYF.

This clone was picked up one time. The chain employs TRBV19 and TRBJ2-3; 8 nucleotides agree with TRBD2. The CDR3 is made up of 14 amino acids. V shed 6 bases and J 9 bases; nucleotides not matched to a gene: 11. The germline gives CDR1 LNHDA, CDR2 SQIVND (reference sequence). CDR3 in DNA: TGTGCCAGTAGCCCTAGCGGGCCTTCCCTCACGCAGTATTTT. This sequence encodes CASSPSGPSLTQYF.

A single count supports this clone. The chain carries TRBV19 and TRBJ1-1; the D gene is possibly TRBD1 (6 bases). Trimming left V 6 bases short and J 7 bases short, with 12 bases between. Germline loops: CDR1 LNHDA, CDR2 SQIVND (reference sequence). CDR3 length equals 12 residues. The CDR3 protein is CASRGGTIEAFF. CDR3 sequence (DNA): TGTGCCAGTAGGGGAGGGACAATTGAAGCTTTCTTT.

V is TRBV6-6 and J is TRBJ2-7; TRBD1 aligns across 9 bases. With V trimmed by 6 bases and J by 4 bases, 10 bases remained unmatched. Germline V gene data show CDR1 as MNHNY and CDR2 as SVGAGI (reference sequence). The CDR3 runs to 15 residues. The CDR3 sequence: CASSNDGTGMYEQYF. DNA of the CDR3: TGTGCCAGCAGCAACGACGGGACAGGGATGTACGAGCAGTACTTC.

CDR3 amino acids: CASSLDPGQGYEQYF. DNA of the CDR3: TGTGCCAGCAGCTTGGATCCGGGACAGGGCTACGAGCAGTACTTC. This chain uses TRBV5-4 with TRBJ2-7, with 9 nucleotides matching TRBD1. Germline-derived CDR1 and CDR2 are SGHNT and YYREEE (reference sequence). This CDR3 is 15 amino acids long. With 0 bases clipped from V and 3 bases from J, the junction kept 4 bases outside the gene matches.

The chain recombines TRBV27 with TRBJ1-1; maybe TRBD1 (6 bases). This CDR3 comprises 13 residues. Trimming pared 6 bases from V and 6 bases from J, leaving 14 bases between. The germline V gene encodes CDR1 MNHEY and CDR2 SMNVEV (reference sequence). The CDR3: CASRSQGIPEAFF. For the CDR3, the DNA is TGTGCCAGCAGATCACAGGGTATCCCTGAAGCTTTCTTT.

V gene TRBV18 combines with J gene TRBJ2-4; D is undetermined. The V gene lost 0 bases and the J gene lost 8 bases, with 11 bases spanning the gap. The CDR3 is made up of 14 amino acids. The germline gives CDR1 KGHSH, CDR2 LQKENI. CDR3 nucleotides: TGTGCCAGCTCACCACCCGACACCTGGGACATTCAGTACTTC. This translates into CASSPPDTWDIQYF.

The chain links TRBV5-6 to TRBJ2-4; TRBD2 matches 8 bases. The CDR3 has 15 residues. V trimming: 5 bases; J trimming: 8 bases; junction bases outside the gene matches: 12. CDR1 is SGHDT and CDR2 is YYEEEE in the germline V gene. As DNA, the CDR3 is TGTGCCAGCAGTCAAAGGACCCGGGGGGGTGACATTCAGTACTTC. Its protein is CASSQRTRGGDIQYF.

This chain joins TRBV28 and TRBJ2-7; TRBD1 matches 7 bases. The CDR3 loop spans 14 amino acids. V was pared by 8 bases and J by 2 bases, with 9 bases of the junction left unmatched. The germline CDR1 and CDR2 sequences are MDHEN and SYDVKM. The CDR3: CASDKTGHTYEQYF. Written as DNA, the CDR3 is TGTGCCAGCGACAAGACAGGGCACACCTACGAGCAGTACTTC.

The chain carries TRBV2 and TRBJ2-6; D is possibly TRBD1 (6 bases). V was shortened by 3 bases and J by 1 base, with 13 bases between the two germline ends. This CDR3 comprises 17 residues. The germline V gene encodes CDR1 SNHLY and CDR2 FYNNEI. For the CDR3, the DNA is TGTGCCAGCAGTGACAGGGGTCTGGTATCTGGGGCCAACGTCCTGACTTTC. As protein: CASSDRGLVSGANVLTF.